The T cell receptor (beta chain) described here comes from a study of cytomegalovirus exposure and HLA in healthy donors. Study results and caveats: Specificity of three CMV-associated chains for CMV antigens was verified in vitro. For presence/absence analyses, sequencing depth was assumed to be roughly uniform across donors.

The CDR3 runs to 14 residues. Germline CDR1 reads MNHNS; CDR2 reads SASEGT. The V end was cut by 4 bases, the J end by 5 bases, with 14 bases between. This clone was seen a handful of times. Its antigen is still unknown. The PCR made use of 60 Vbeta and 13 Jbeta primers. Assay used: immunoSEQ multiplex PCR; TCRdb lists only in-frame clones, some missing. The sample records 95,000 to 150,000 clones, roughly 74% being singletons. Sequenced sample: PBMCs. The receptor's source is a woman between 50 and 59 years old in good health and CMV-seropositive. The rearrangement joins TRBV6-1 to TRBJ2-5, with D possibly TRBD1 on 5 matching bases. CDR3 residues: CASSGLGAGETQYF. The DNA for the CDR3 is TGTGCCAGCAGTGGGCTAGGGGCTGGGGAGACCCAGTACTTC.